This TCR beta chain was recorded in a study of immune cell composition in non-small cell lung cancer. Normal lung was taken at the farthest possible site, at least 3 cm from tumour. Generated by immunoSEQ multiplex PCR, the TCRdb table keeps only in-frame clones and is missing some. This table has roughly 3,000 clones, 75% to 80% appearing once. Findings and limits, study-wide: Tumour TCR-beta clonality was not significantly tied to smoking pack-years. About 75% of squamous and about 30% of adenocarcinoma cases had tumour-associated clones >0.5%. Overall clonality, unlike maximal tumour-associated clone frequency, did not predict TIL reactivity. It was not proven that tumour-reactive clones equal dominant tumour-associated clones.

Remarks on this clone: As yet, its antigen is unknown.

The TCR comes from a human donor with non-small cell lung cancer. The donor label of this sample is uncertain. Sequenced: non-adjacent lung tissue.

CDR3 residues: CASSLVGGLGNTIYF. CDR3 nucleotides: TGTGCCAGCAGCTTGGTCGGGGGGCTGGGAAACACCATATATTTT. The chain uses TRBV5-4 and TRBJ1-3, with D perhaps TRBD1 (6 bases). V was clipped by 0 bases and J by 4 bases, with 11 bases between them. This CDR3 spans 15 amino acids. Germline-derived CDR1 and CDR2 are SGHNT and YYREEE (reference sequence). Supplemented by reference TRBV5-4 and TRBJ1-3, the full variable domain reads ETGVTQSPTHLIKTRGQQVTLRCSSQSGHNTVSWYQQALGQGPQFIFQYYREEENGRGNFPPRFSGLQFPNYSSELNVNALELDDSALYLCASSLVGGLGNTIYFGEGSWLTVV.